These T cell receptor beta chains were read from a single sample in a study of blood T cell repertoires in COVID-19. The table came from immunoSEQ multiplex PCR; TCRdb's copy has only in-frame clones and leaves some out. Here the sample spans roughly 400,000 clones, 85% to 90% being singletons. Sequencing input: PBMCs or T cells enriched from blood (not recorded which). These receptors were obtained from a young man who had recovered from COVID-19. The CDR3 runs from the conserved cysteine through the conserved F or W. D genes are given only for firm matches. A row's size may be missing; if present it is once, few, many or a size class.

j_call d_call clone_size v_call cdr3_nt cdr3_aa
TRBJ1-5 NA NA TRBV12-3/TRBV12-4 TGTGCCAGCAGTTCTATTGAGCAGCCCCAGCATTTT CASSSIEQPQHF
TRBJ1-6 NA NA TRBV27 TGTGCCAGCAGTTTATATCCGAATTCACCCCTCCACTTT CASSLYPNSPLHF
TRBJ1-1 TRBD1 NA TRBV18 TGTGCCAGCTCACCACGCCTATTGCTTACAGGGGTCCCTGAAGCTTTCTTT CASSPRLLLTGVPEAFF
TRBJ1-2 NA NA TRBV11-2 TGTGCCAGCAGCTTAGATAGGCAGGTTATAGCTAACTATGGCTACACCTTC CASSLDRQVIANYGYTF
TRBJ2-5 TRBD2 NA TRBV4-1 TGCGCCAGCAGCCAAGATCCCGCTAGCGGGTATCAAGAGACCCAGTACTTC CASSQDPASGYQETQYF
TRBJ2-1 TRBD2 NA TRBV5-1 TGCGCCAGCAGCTTGGCCTCTAGCGGGGAAGGGGACAATGAGCAGTTCTTC CASSLASSGEGDNEQFF
TRBJ1-1 NA NA TRBV18 TGTGCCAGCGGAAGAACAGGGAACACTGAAGCTTTCTTT CASGRTGNTEAFF
TRBJ2-2 NA once TRBV19 TGTGCCAGTAGTATACAGGGAAAGAACACCGGGGAGCTGTTTTTT CASSIQGKNTGELFF
TRBJ1-1 NA NA TRBV6-5 TGTGCCAGCAGTTACTCCTCCAGCGCCAACACTGAAGCTTTCTTT CASSYSSSANTEAFF
TRBJ1-2 NA NA TRBV7-9 TGTGCCAGCACCCTGTCTCGAGGCTATGGCTACACCTTC CASTLSRGYGYTF
TRBJ1-1 NA NA TRBV2 TGTGCCAGCAAATTCGACAGCCTGAACACTGAAGCTTTCTTT CASKFDSLNTEAFF
TRBJ2-5 NA NA TRBV11-3 TGTGCCAGCAGCTTAACTAGCCTGGAGACCCAGTACTTC CASSLTSLETQYF
TRBJ2-1 NA NA TRBV19 TGTGCCAGTAGTATATCCACGGGGAGCTCCTACAATGAGCAGTTCTTC CASSISTGSSYNEQFF
TRBJ1-2 NA NA TRBV6-4 TGTGCCAGCAAAGGGGATAACTATGGCTACACCTTC CASKGDNYGYTF
TRBJ2-1 TRBD2 NA TRBV2 TGTGCCAGCACTGGGACTAGCGGGAGTACTGAGCAGTTCTTC CASTGTSGSTEQFF
TRBJ2-1 NA NA TRBV19 TGTGCCAGCGACCCGGGGGGCGGTACCTACAATGAGCAGTTCTTC CASDPGGGTYNEQFF
TRBJ2-7 TRBD1 NA TRBV27 TGTGCCAGCAGTTCCTACAGGGGAAGCTACGAGCAGTACTTC CASSSYRGSYEQYF
TRBJ1-1 TRBD1 NA TRBV9 TGTGCCAGCAGCGTAGGGGGACAGCCAAACACTGAAGCTTTCTTT CASSVGGQPNTEAFF
TRBJ2-6 NA NA TRBV11-2 TGTGCCAGCAGCTTAGGAGCAGGGGTTGGGGCCAACGTCCTGACTTTC CASSLGAGVGANVLTF
TRBJ2-2 TRBD2 NA TRBV5-1 TGCGCCAGCAGCTTGGGACTAGCGGGAGCCACCGGGGAGCTGTTTTTT CASSLGLAGATGELFF
TRBJ1-5 TRBD1 NA TRBV3-1/TRBV3-2 TGTGCCAGCAGCCAAGGACAGGGGGATCAGCCCCAGCATTTT CASSQGQGDQPQHF
TRBJ2-3 NA NA TRBV7-9 TGTGCCAGCAGCGCCGGTCGGAGGGTTTCAGATACGCAGTATTTT CASSAGRRVSDTQYF
TRBJ2-3 NA NA TRBV13 TGTGCCAGCAGCTTAAAGGAGGGGCGGGTCACAGATACGCAGTATTTT CASSLKEGRVTDTQYF
TRBJ2-7 TRBD2 NA TRBV5-4 TGTGCCAGCAGCTCCGGGACTAGCGGGAGAATGTACGAGCAGTACTTC CASSSGTSGRMYEQYF
TRBJ2-7 NA NA TRBV16 TGTGCCAGCAGCCAATCGGCTCTCCCCTACGAGCAGTACTTC CASSQSALPYEQYF
TRBJ2-7 TRBD2 NA TRBV6-4 TGTGCCAGCGTCGAGGGACTAGCGGGAGGGTCGGTCCTCGACGAGCAGTACTTC CASVEGLAGGSVLDEQYF
TRBJ2-2 TRBD1 NA TRBV24-1 TGTGCCACCAGTGACCCGAGGACAGGGGCCACCGGGGAGCTGTTTTTT CATSDPRTGATGELFF
TRBJ2-5 NA once TRBV18 TGTGCCAGCTCACCAATACACCTCCAAGAGACCCAGTACTTC CASSPIHLQETQYF
TRBJ1-2 NA once TRBV25-1 TGTGCCAGCAGTGAACCCCTCTATGGCTACACCTTC CASSEPLYGYTF
TRBJ2-7 TRBD1 NA TRBV5-4 TGTGCCAGCAGCTTAGGGACAGGGGTCATCTACGAGCAGTACTTC CASSLGTGVIYEQYF
TRBJ1-1 NA NA TRBV12-5 TGTGCTAGTGGTTTGGCACAGGGGAACACTGAAGCTTTCTTT CASGLAQGNTEAFF
TRBJ2-7 NA NA TRBV28 TGTGCCAGCAGTCTCGCGGGTTCCCACGAGCAGTACTTC CASSLAGSHEQYF
TRBJ2-1 NA NA TRBV10-1 TGCGCCAGCAGTGAGCAGAGGAACTACAATGAGCAGTTCTTC CASSEQRNYNEQFF
TRBJ1-3 TRBD1 NA TRBV28 TGTGCCAGCAGGGGACAGGTTAGCTCTGGAAACACCATATATTTT CASRGQVSSGNTIYF
TRBJ2-7 TRBD2 NA TRBV30 TGTGCCTGGGTTAGCGGGAGCGGCTCCTACGAGCAGTACTTC CAWVSGSGSYEQYF
TRBJ2-2 TRBD1 NA TRBV19 TGTGCCAGCGCGAGGCAGGGGGAGTCCGGGGAGCTGTTTTTT CASARQGESGELFF
TRBJ2-1 TRBD2 NA TRBV29-1 TGCAGCGTTGAAGGCGGGAGAGGCTACAATGAGCAGTTCTTC CSVEGGRGYNEQFF
TRBJ1-6 NA NA TRBV7-2 TGTGCCAGCAGCGACCGGGACACAGACCTCGTGTATAATTCACCCCTCCACTTT CASSDRDTDLVYNSPLHF
TRBJ1-3 TRBD1 NA TRBV18 TGTGCCAGCTCACCATCATTCCCAGGGGGTCTCTCTGGAAACACCATATATTTT CASSPSFPGGLSGNTIYF
TRBJ2-1 NA NA TRBV5-6 TGTGCCAGCAGCTTGTTCGCAGGCCGTGGGGCCGCCTCCTACAATGAGCAGTTCTTC CASSLFAGRGAASYNEQFF
TRBJ1-1 TRBD1 NA TRBV10-3 TGTGCCACCATGCCGCCTCAGGGGGCGCCGAGGAACACTGAAGCTTTCTTT CATMPPQGAPRNTEAFF
TRBJ1-2 NA few TRBV19 TGTGCCAGTAGTTCCCGGGTAGGCCACTATGGCTACACCTTC CASSSRVGHYGYTF
TRBJ1-3 NA NA TRBV19 TGTGCCAGTAGTGCTGGGGACAAACTCTTCTCTGGAAACACCATATATTTT CASSAGDKLFSGNTIYF
TRBJ1-2 NA NA TRBV28 TGTGCCAGCAGTACGCGGGGAGGCTATGGCTACACCTTC CASSTRGGYGYTF
TRBJ1-1 NA NA TRBV30 TGTGCCTGGAGTACCCAGGGTCGCACTGAAGCTTTCTTT CAWSTQGRTEAFF
TRBJ2-5 TRBD1 NA TRBV5-1 TGCGCCAGCAGCTCCGGCCGGGACAGTAGTGAGACCCAGTACTTC CASSSGRDSSETQYF
TRBJ2-2 NA NA TRBV6-5 TGTGCCAGCAAGAGAGAGTACGGCGGCGGGGAGCTGTTTTTT CASKREYGGGELFF
TRBJ2-1 NA NA TRBV4-1 TGCGCCAGCAAGGCGGCCATATCGTACAATGAGCAGTTCTTC CASKAAISYNEQFF
TRBJ1-4 NA NA TRBV28 TGTGCCAGCAGGGAGGGAGTAAATGAAAAACTGTTTTTT CASREGVNEKLFF
TRBJ1-1 NA NA TRBV9 TGTGCCAGCAGCGTAGATGGAGGGAGCACTGAAGCTTTCTTT CASSVDGGSTEAFF
TRBJ2-1 NA NA TRBV15 TGTGCCACCAGCAGAGATAAACCGGGAGCGAACAATGAGCAGTTCTTC CATSRDKPGANNEQFF
TRBJ2-5 NA NA TRBV6-6 TGTGCCAGCAGTCCTTTCTTCTCTACAGGTGGTTCAGAGACCCAGTACTTC CASSPFFSTGGSETQYF
TRBJ1-4 NA few TRBV5-1 TGCGCCAGCAGCTTATCGGCGGACAGTAGGGAAGACGAAAAACTGTTTTTT CASSLSADSREDEKLFF